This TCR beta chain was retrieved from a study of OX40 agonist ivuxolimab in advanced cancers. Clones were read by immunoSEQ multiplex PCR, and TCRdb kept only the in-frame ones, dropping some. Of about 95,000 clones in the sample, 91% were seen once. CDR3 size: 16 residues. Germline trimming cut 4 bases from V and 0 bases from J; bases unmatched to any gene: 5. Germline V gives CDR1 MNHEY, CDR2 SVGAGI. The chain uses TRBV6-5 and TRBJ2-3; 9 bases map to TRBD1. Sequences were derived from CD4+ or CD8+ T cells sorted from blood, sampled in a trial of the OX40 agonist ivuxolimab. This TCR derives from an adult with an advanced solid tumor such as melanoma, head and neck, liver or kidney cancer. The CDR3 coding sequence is TGTGCCAGCAGTTCCAGGGGACAGGGAAGCACAGATACGCAGTATTTT. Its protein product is CASSSRGQGSTDTQYF.